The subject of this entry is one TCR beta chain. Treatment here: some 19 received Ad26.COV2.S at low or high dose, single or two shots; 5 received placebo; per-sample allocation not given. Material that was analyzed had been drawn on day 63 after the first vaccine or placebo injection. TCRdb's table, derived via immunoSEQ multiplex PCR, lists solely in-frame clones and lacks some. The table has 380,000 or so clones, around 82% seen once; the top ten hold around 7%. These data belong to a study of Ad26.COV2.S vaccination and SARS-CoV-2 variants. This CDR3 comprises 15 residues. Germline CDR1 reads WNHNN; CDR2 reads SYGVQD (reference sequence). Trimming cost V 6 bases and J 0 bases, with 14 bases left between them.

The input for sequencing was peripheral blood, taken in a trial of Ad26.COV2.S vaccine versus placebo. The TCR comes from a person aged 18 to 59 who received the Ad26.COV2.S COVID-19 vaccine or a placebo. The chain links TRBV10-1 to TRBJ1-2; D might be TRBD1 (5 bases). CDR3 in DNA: TGCGCCAGCAGCCGGGACGGTCTAGCTAACTATGGCTACACCTTC. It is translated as CASSRDGLANYGYTF.